This passage covers 27 T cell receptor beta chains from one sample sequenced in a study of beta chain features in type 1 diabetes. Investigators reverse transcribed all isolated RNA, so they sequenced expressed TCRB transcripts. The method was immunoSEQ multiplex PCR; TCRdb's version includes in-frame clones alone and lacks a portion of them. Among about 220,000 clones listed, roughly 10% were seen once. Input material: central memory CD4+ T cells from blood. The receptors stem from a man aged 18 to 35 in good health.

The rearrangement uses TRBV28 and TRBJ2-7; possibly TRBD1 or TRBD2 for D (6 bases each). The V gene's germline CDR1 is MDHEN and CDR2 SYDVKM. CDR3 length equals 15 residues. V gave up 3 bases and J gave up 2 bases, with 14 bases separating them. CDR3 loop: CASSFRGQRTYEQYF. Written as DNA, the CDR3 is TGTGCCAGCAGTTTCCGGGGGCAGAGAACCTACGAGCAGTACTTC.

This clone was detected only a few times. V gene TRBV4-2 combines with J gene TRBJ1-1; D call uncertain. CDR1 and CDR2 from the germline V gene are LGHNA and YNFKEQ. The ends were cut back, 4 bases at V and 3 bases at J, with 15 bases in the middle. This CDR3 contains 15 residues. This CDR3 is CASSPRSSPDTEAFF. CDR3 bases: TGTGCCAGCAGCCCTCGGTCATCCCCGGACACTGAAGCTTTCTTT.

This clone was counted a few times. The chain uses TRBV13 and TRBJ1-2; D is ambiguous. V was cut by 1 base and J by 8 bases, with 8 bases left in between. Germline V lookup: CDR1 PRHDT, CDR2 FYEKMQ (reference sequence). The length of the CDR3 is 12 residues. Written as DNA, the CDR3 is TGTGCCAGCAGCTTAGAGGGAGGAGGCTACACCTTC. Translation gives CASSLEGGGYTF.

This clone has only a few counts. This sequence joins TRBV4-2 and TRBJ1-2; TRBD1 agrees at 7 bases. Trimming removed 3 bases from V and 3 bases from J; junction bases left unmatched: 13. Germline CDR1 reads LGHNA; CDR2 reads YNFKEQ. CDR3 size: 17 residues. CDR3 sequence reads: CASSQDQDRRIYYGYTF. For the CDR3, the DNA is TGTGCCAGCAGCCAGGACCAGGACAGGCGAATTTACTATGGCTACACCTTC.

This rearrangement joins TRBV7-8 to TRBJ2-1, with D possibly TRBD2 on 7 matching bases. Trimming took off 5 bases at V and 8 bases at J, with 22 bases between the two ends. This CDR3 contains 16 residues. CDR1 SGHVS and CDR2 FQNEAQ come from the germline V gene. CDR3 sequence: CASSGGGAYLMDEQFF. In DNA, the CDR3 is TGTGCCAGCAGCGGGGGGGGCGCCTACCTTATGGATGAGCAGTTCTTC.

This clone was seen a handful of times. The chain combines TRBV5-1 with TRBJ2-6, with 9 nucleotides matching TRBD1. V lost 2 bases and J lost 2; bases outside the gene matches: 2. The germline CDR1 and CDR2 sequences are SGHRS and YFSETQ. The CDR3 loop spans 16 amino acids. CDR3 sequence: CASSFTGGAGANVLTF. The CDR3 bases are TGCGCCAGCAGCTTCACAGGGGGCGCTGGGGCCAACGTCCTGACTTTC. The variable domain in full, with the rest retrieved from reference TRBV5-1 and TRBJ2-6, is KAGVTQTPRYLIKTRGQQVTLSCSPISGHRSVSWYQQTPGQGLQFLFEYFSETQRNKGNFPGRFSGRQFSNSRSEMNVSTLELGDSALYLCASSFTGGAGANVLTFGAGSRLTVL.

In the case of this clone: The sample carries other DNA sequences with the same CDR3. The chain has TRBV29-1 and TRBJ2-7, with D unclear. The V and J ends lost 3 bases and 9 bases respectively, with 12 bases between them. Germline V gives CDR1 SQVTM, CDR2 ANQGSEA. The CDR3 extends over 11 amino acids. In nucleotides, the CDR3 is TGCAGCGTTGAGGACGTCATAGGGCAGTACTTC. This translates into CSVEDVIGQYF.

The table lists this clone with a few counts. The chain joins TRBV7-2 to TRBJ2-1, with D perhaps matching TRBD2 (6 bases). CDR3 length: 15 amino acids. Trimming took 5 bases from V and 0 from J, leaving 11 bases between them. Germline-derived CDR1 and CDR2 are SGHTA and FQGNSA. The CDR3 bases are TGTGCCAGCAGCCCGGACTACAGCTCCTACAATGAGCAGTTCTTC. Protein sequence: CASSPDYSSYNEQFF.

This clone was observed a few times. This chain uses TRBV2 with TRBJ2-3, with 10 bases aligning to TRBD2. CDR3 length: 14 amino acids. The ends lost 6 bases at V and 5 bases at J; junction bases unmatched: 5. The V gene's germline CDR1 is SNHLY and CDR2 FYNNEI. CDR3 nucleotides: TGTGCCAGCAGCCCTCGGACTAGCGGAGATACGCAGTATTTT. It yields the protein CASSPRTSGDTQYF.

The chain employs TRBV7-9 and TRBJ2-3, with D unresolved. Trimming took 5 bases from V and 0 from J, leaving 18 bases between them. The CDR3 contains 17 residues. Germline values: CDR1 SEHNR, CDR2 FQNEAQ (reference sequence). Here the CDR3 DNA reads TGTGCCAGCAGCCAAACAGCAGGTCTATCTAGCACAGATACGCAGTATTTT. Translating gives CASSQTAGLSSTDTQYF.

The table lists this clone with a count of one. For the CDR3, the DNA is TGTGCCAGCTCACCAGCACAGGGAGGCGCTGAAGCTTTCTTT. Its translation: CASSPAQGGAEAFF. The genes are TRBV18 and TRBJ1-1, with D possibly matching TRBD1 (6 bases). The V end lost 2 bases, the J end lost 6 bases, and 13 bases lay between the germline ends. The CDR3 totals 14 residues. Germline values: CDR1 KGHSH, CDR2 LQKENI.

The chain is built from TRBV13 and TRBJ2-3; tentatively, D is TRBD1 (5 bases). Trimming stripped 0 bases from V and 6 bases from J, with 13 bases between. The germline V gene has CDR1 PRHDT and CDR2 FYEKMQ (reference sequence). The CDR3 spans 15 residues. The chain's CDR3 is CASSLGAGPGDTQYF. The DNA of the CDR3 is TGTGCCAGCAGCTTAGGGGCAGGGCCAGGGGATACGCAGTATTTT.

The chain combines TRBV27 with TRBJ1-1, with 9 bases identical to TRBD1. CDR3 length equals 16 residues. V was pared by 6 bases and J by 1 base, with 9 bases of the junction left unmatched. Germline CDR1 is MNHEY and CDR2 is SMNVEV (reference sequence). DNA of the CDR3: TGTGCCAGCAGCTCTTTCTGGGGACAGGGGAACACTGAAGCTTTCTTT. It encodes CASSSFWGQGNTEAFF.

This clone came up many times. The chain links TRBV10-3 to TRBJ2-6, with D possibly being TRBD1 (6 bases). This CDR3 has 15 amino acids. V was clipped by 6 bases and J by 0 bases, with 9 bases between them. The germline gives CDR1 ENHRY, CDR2 SYGVKD. CDR3 sequence: CAISGQISGANVLTF. CDR3 sequence (DNA): TGTGCCATCAGCGGACAGATCTCTGGGGCCAACGTCCTGACTTTC.

This clone showed up just a few times. V and J are TRBV29-1 and TRBJ2-7; the D is unclear. CDR3 length: 12 residues. Trimming removed 0 bases from V and 3 bases from J, with 6 bases in between. Germline V lookup: CDR1 SQVTM, CDR2 ANQGSEA. This chain's CDR3 is CSVEEGGYEQYF. The CDR3 region has the DNA TGCAGCGTTGAAGAAGGCGGCTACGAGCAGTACTTC.

This clone came up a few times. The rearrangement joins TRBV10-3 to TRBJ2-7; D remains ambiguous. There are 11 residues in the CDR3. From germline, CDR1 is ENHRY and CDR2 SYGVKD. In DNA form, the CDR3 reads TGTGCGACCCTGGCGGACTACGAGCAGTACTTC. Its translation is CATLADYEQYF.

This clone was detected only a few times. The V and J genes are TRBV25-1 and TRBJ2-2; 9 bases line up with TRBD2. With 0 bases clipped from V and 1 base from J, the junction kept 3 bases outside the gene matches. This CDR3 spans 17 amino acids. Germline V CDR1 and CDR2: MGHDK, SYGVNS. The CDR3 reads CASSEYSGSGNTGELFF. Written as DNA, the CDR3 is TGTGCCAGCAGTGAATATAGCGGGAGTGGGAACACCGGGGAGCTGTTTTTT.

The V and J genes are TRBV6-1 and TRBJ1-2; a possible D gene is TRBD1 (6 bases). The CDR3 runs 14 residues. Deletions cut 3 bases from V and 1 base from J, with 9 bases between. Germline lookup yields CDR1 MNHNS and CDR2 SASEGT. As DNA, the CDR3 is TGTGCCAGCAGTGAGGGGGGCCTTAACTATGGCTACACCTTC. This translates into CASSEGGLNYGYTF.

The chain links TRBV27 to TRBJ2-3; D is possibly TRBD1 or TRBD2 (5 bases each). The germline V and J ends were trimmed by 6 bases and 4 bases, with 17 bases remaining between them. CDR1 is MNHEY, CDR2 SMNVEV, per germline (reference sequence). The CDR3 spans 15 residues. CDR3 DNA: TGTGCCAGCAGCCAAGAAGGTGAGGGGCCAGATACGCAGTATTTT. This translates into CASSQEGEGPDTQYF.

This clone was counted only a few times. The chain carries TRBV30 and TRBJ1-1; 8 positions agree with TRBD1. J lost 3 bases, V lost 3 bases, and 6 bases had no gene match. The germline gives CDR1 GTSNPN, CDR2 SVGIG (reference sequence). The length of the CDR3 is 14 residues. This chain's CDR3 is CAWRGTGKDTEAFF. The CDR3 DNA reads as TGTGCCTGGAGGGGGACAGGAAAGGACACTGAAGCTTTCTTT.

Comment on this clone: Mismatch with germline at one junction end may stem from a read error. This sequence joins TRBV6-5 and TRBJ2-4; D is undetermined. The CDR3 totals 13 residues. Germline V gene data show CDR1 as MNHEY and CDR2 as SVGAGI. Here the CDR3 DNA reads TGTGCCATCAGTGAACCCGGACAAAACATTCAGTACTTC. Translated: CAISEPGQNIQYF.

The chain combines TRBV28 with TRBJ2-4, with 7 bases identical to TRBD2. V was pared by 5 bases and J by 1 base, with 5 bases of the junction left unmatched. The germline V gene encodes CDR1 MDHEN and CDR2 SYDVKM. The CDR3 is 15 residues long. In DNA form, the CDR3 reads TGTGCCAGCAGTAGCGGGGAAAGGGCCAAAAACATTCAGTACTTC. It codes for CASSSGERAKNIQYF.

A few counts support this clone. The V and J genes are TRBV11-2 and TRBJ2-2; the match to TRBD1 covers 8 bases. CDR3 length equals 15 residues. Trimming took 5 bases from V and 4 from J; bases not matched to a gene: 6. Germline loops: CDR1 SGHAT, CDR2 FQNNGV. CDR3 amino acids: CASSLTGAGTGELFF. CDR3 sequence (DNA): TGTGCCAGCAGCCTGACAGGGGCGGGCACCGGGGAGCTGTTTTTT.

This clone was seen more than once but under ten times. The genes are TRBV27 and TRBJ1-3, with 7 bases matching TRBD1. Germline trimming cut 4 bases from V and 0 bases from J; bases unmatched to any gene: 6. Per the germline V gene, CDR1 is MNHEY and CDR2 is SMNVEV (reference sequence). The CDR3 spans 16 residues. CDR3 in DNA: TGTGCCAGCAGTTCAACAGGGGCGATCTCTGGAAACACCATATATTTT. This gives the protein CASSSTGAISGNTIYF.

This clone was observed a handful of times. The chain employs TRBV11-2 and TRBJ2-7, with D possibly matching TRBD2 (6 bases). Germline CDR1 is SGHAT and CDR2 is FQNNGV. CDR3 length: 13 residues. V was clipped by 0 bases and J by 9 bases, with 12 bases between them. The CDR3 loop reads CASSLDRSGRQYF. CDR3 sequence (DNA): TGTGCCAGCAGCTTAGATCGGAGCGGGCGGCAGTACTTC. The full variable domain, in which reference TRBV11-2 and TRBJ2-7 provide the parts outside the CDR3, is EAGVAQSPRYKIIEKRQSVAFWCNPISGHATLYWYQQILGQGPKLLIQFQNNGVVDDSQLPKDRFSAERLKGVDSTLKIQPAKLEDSAVYLCASSLDRSGRQYFGPGTRLTVT.

This chain joins TRBV6-1 and TRBJ2-7; a possible D gene is TRBD1 (5 bases). The CDR3 covers 12 residues. The V end lost 8 bases, the J end lost 4 bases, and 12 bases lay between the germline ends. CDR1 is MNHNS, CDR2 SASEGT, per germline. DNA for the CDR3: TGTGCCAGCGCAGGGCCTGGGTACGAGCAGTACTTC. This sequence encodes CASAGPGYEQYF.

V is TRBV30 and J is TRBJ2-1; D is ambiguous. This CDR3 has 14 residues. V shed 3 bases and J shed 0 bases, with 9 bases lying between them. Per the germline V gene, CDR1 is GTSNPN and CDR2 is SVGIG (reference sequence). Written as DNA, the CDR3 is TGTGCCTGGAGCCTTAAGTCCTCCTACAATGAGCAGTTCTTC. Translating gives CAWSLKSSYNEQFF.